This TCR beta chain was recovered during a study of identical twins. The study's findings and limits: Sequences that were out-of-frame, alpha and twin-shared displayed an excess of low generation probability. The degree of excess twin sharing was weaker in beta out-of-frame sequences.

Germline V gene sequence: CDR1 SGHVS, CDR2 FQNEAQ. CDR3 size: 15 residues. Trimming cost V 1 base and J 1 base, with 8 bases left between them. For this clonotype: What it binds is not known.

TCRdb redid the calling of the 5' RACE reads with MiXCR, one entry per CDR3 protein. The data contain hundreds of thousands of distinct CDR3 sequences, 9% to 15% of them singletons. These same records also appear under a second study, on yellow fever vaccine responses in identical twins. That paper notes: A vaccine T cell response that seemed partly convergent and partly personalized was reported in twins.

The rearrangement joins TRBV7-8 to TRBJ2-4; TRBD2 is a possible D gene (5 bases). The sequence came from a woman aged 18-29 years in good health. Input material: PBMCs. The CDR3 coding sequence is TGTGCCAGCAGCTTAGAGAGGGTGGCCAAAAACATTCAGTACTTC. Residues: CASSLERVAKNIQYF.